This T cell receptor (beta chain) was recorded in a study of blood T cell repertoires in COVID-19. As for the study in general: From T cells, B-cell-depleted T cells, or PBMCs came the material, which was cDNA or gDNA.

From germline, CDR1 is MNHEY and CDR2 SMNVEV (reference sequence). Losses at the gene ends were 2 bases for V and 3 bases for J; bases not matched to a gene: 5. The CDR3 length is 17 residues. Seattle's enrolled individuals joined amid active infection and were then monitored longitudinally. As handled by the study authors: How many nucleated cells were present was estimated from reference gene primer amplification. Clones were sequenced by immunoSEQ multiplex PCR, and TCRdb holds only the in-frame ones, with some missing. The V and J calls and clone size come from that table; D and trimming were worked out from the DNA. The table lists about 260,000 clones, around 87% of them singletons.

The chain combines TRBV27 with TRBJ2-1; 12 bases are shared with TRBD2. The source is a woman aged 60 to 75 with COVID-19, enrolled during active disease. Sequenced material: peripheral blood. CDR3 amino acids: CASSLPTSGSRYNEQFF. CDR3 nucleotide sequence: TGTGCCAGCAGTTTACCGACTAGCGGGAGTCGCTACAATGAGCAGTTCTTC.